This TCR beta chain was documented in a study of T cell responses to AZD1222 COVID-19 vaccine. Study-wide findings and caveats: Clonal diversity was possibly underestimated, and the donors were mostly white British, with more females. Sampling that yielded the repertoires occurred only after the peak T cell response.

A remark on this clone: Its antigen is unidentified.

This table comes from immunoSEQ multiplex PCR, and its TCRdb copy is limited to in-frame clones, with some not included. The table lists 90,000 to 100,000 clones, over 75% of them singletons, with around 10% in the top ten. This specimen was peripheral blood, taken 28 days after the second AZD1222 dose. The clonotype originates from an adult who received the AZD1222 COVID-19 vaccine.

In DNA form, the CDR3 reads TGTGCCAGCAGCTTAGACAGGGGCAGCGGGGCCAACGTCCTGACTTTC. Translation gives CASSLDRGSGANVLTF. J is TRBJ2-6 and V is TRBV7-2, with 7 positions matching TRBD1. Germline trimming cut 1 base from V and 4 bases from J; bases unmatched to any gene: 4. The CDR3 loop spans 16 amino acids. Germline V gives CDR1 SGHTA, CDR2 FQGNSA.